This T cell receptor (beta chain) was identified during a study of PD-L1 blockade in urothelial cancer. The number of samples from each patient was between 1 and 8, taken pretreatment and on-treatment. In germline, CDR1 is SGHVS, CDR2 FQNEAQ. The CDR3 has 14 amino acids. The ends lost 6 bases at V and 1 base at J; junction bases unmatched: 5. Only in-frame clones appear in the TCRdb table, and some are missing; sequencing was by immunoSEQ multiplex PCR. The data show about 88,000 clones, approximately 91% seen once. V and J are TRBV7-8 and TRBJ2-7; 8 bases agree with TRBD1. The sequence was collected from a man aged 55 to 69 with urothelial cancer. Here the sequenced sample was PBMCs, taken around atezolizumab (anti-PD-L1) treatment. CDR3 sequence (DNA): TGTGCCAGCAGTTACGGGACAGGTTCCTACGAGCAGTACTTC. Its translation is CASSYGTGSYEQYF.